The 30 T cell receptor beta chains listed next were all sequenced from one sample in a study of shared T cell receptors in the human thymus. Method: immunoSEQ multiplex PCR; TCRdb's copy keeps in-frame clones and lacks some. This sample has under 850,000 clones, with over 75% found just once. Separately, the same data were catalogued under a study of human thymus T cells.

The sample consisted of thymocytes. The receptors come from a boy under three years old with a congenital heart defect.

The V and J genes are TRBV29-1 and TRBJ1-1, with a possible D match to TRBD1 (5 bases). Trimming cost V 4 bases and J 1 base, with 10 bases left between them. This CDR3 contains 13 residues. Germline-derived CDR1 and CDR2 are SQVTM and ANQGSEA. The CDR3 sequence is CSVGDSQNTEAFF. The CDR3 DNA follows: TGCAGCGTTGGAGACAGTCAGAACACTGAAGCTTTCTTT.

This clone was picked up a small number of times. The V gene is TRBV27, the J gene TRBJ2-1; TRBD2 matches 11 bases. The CDR3 runs to 17 residues. Trimming took 6 bases from V and 5 from J; bases not matched to a gene: 12. In germline, CDR1 is MNHEY, CDR2 SMNVEV (reference sequence). The CDR3 protein is CASSPSSTSGKDNEQFF. CDR3 DNA sequence: TGTGCCAGCAGCCCTTCCTCGACTAGCGGGAAAGACAATGAGCAGTTCTTC.

The chain joins TRBV15 to TRBJ2-5; D is undetermined. The end of the DNA fits TRBJ2-7 better, so the J call may be wrong. The CDR3 runs to 15 residues. Germline lookup yields CDR1 LNHNV and CDR2 YYDKDF (reference sequence). CDR3 DNA sequence: TGTGCCACCAGCAGAGTGACTTCTAGCTCCTACGAGCAGTACTTC. As protein: CATSRVTSSSYEQYF.

The chain is built from TRBV14 and TRBJ2-1; perhaps TRBD2 as D (6 bases). Germline CDR1 SGHDN, CDR2 FVKESK. This CDR3 is built from 16 residues. Trimming removed 0 bases from V and 5 bases from J, with 14 bases in between. The DNA of the CDR3 is TGTGCCAGCAGCCAAGATAACGGGAGTGATCACAATGAGCAGTTCTTC. Amino acid sequence: CASSQDNGSDHNEQFF.

This chain joins TRBV29-1 and TRBJ2-1; no reliable D call. The CDR3 runs 12 residues. The ends were cut back, 7 bases at V and 0 bases at J, with 7 bases in the middle. CDR1 and CDR2 (germline): SQVTM, ANQGSEA. CDR3 sequence (DNA): TGCAGCGCTAGGAGCTCCTACAATGAGCAGTTCTTC. Its translation is CSARSSYNEQFF.

This clone was seen only a few times. The gene calls are TRBV18 and TRBJ1-4; 9 positions agree with TRBD1. Unmatched junction bases numbered 7, after V lost 3 bases and J lost 8 bases. Germline CDR1 KGHSH, CDR2 LQKENI. The CDR3 totals 15 residues. CDR3 sequence (DNA): TGTGCCAGCTCACCGAGGACAGGGGATGGCGAAAAACTGTTTTTT. Residues: CASSPRTGDGEKLFF.

The J gene is TRBJ1-2, the V gene TRBV28; 11 bases are shared with TRBD1. The CDR3 runs to 19 residues. Germline CDR1 is MDHEN and CDR2 is SYDVKM. The J segment lost 0 bases and the V segment lost 6 bases, leaving 15 bases of the junction unmatched. The DNA for the CDR3 is TGTGCCAGCAGATCTCGGACAGGGGGCAGTTTAAGGACTAACTATGGCTACACCTTC. Protein product: CASRSRTGGSLRTNYGYTF.

The chain uses TRBV30 and TRBJ1-2, with 7 bases fitting TRBD1. The CDR3 is 15 residues long. CDR1 is GTSNPN and CDR2 is SVGIG in the germline V gene (reference sequence). V was pared by 1 base and J by 2 bases, with 7 bases of the junction left unmatched. The CDR3 is CAWSAGDRQNYGYTF. The DNA for the CDR3 is TGTGCCTGGAGTGCTGGGGACAGACAGAACTATGGCTACACCTTC.

V usage is TRBV10-2 and J usage is TRBJ2-1; 14 bases are a match to TRBD2. There are 16 residues in the CDR3. Trimming removed 7 bases from V and 0 bases from J; junction bases left unmatched: 2. The germline V gene encodes CDR1 WSHSY and CDR2 SAAADI. The CDR3: CASMGTSGSSYNEQFF. CDR3 coding DNA: TGCGCCAGCATGGGGACTAGCGGGAGCTCCTACAATGAGCAGTTCTTC.

This clone was counted a few times. This rearrangement joins TRBV6-6 to TRBJ1-2, with D possibly being TRBD1 (5 bases). The germline CDR1 and CDR2 sequences are MNHNY and SVGAGI (reference sequence). The V and J ends lost 8 bases and 4 bases respectively, with 14 bases between them. This CDR3 contains 13 residues. CDR3 sequence: CASLPGIRYGYTF. In DNA form, the CDR3 reads TGTGCCAGCCTCCCAGGGATTCGCTATGGCTACACCTTC.

V usage is TRBV19 and J usage is TRBJ2-7; 9 nucleotides agree with TRBD1. J lost 6 bases, V lost 5 bases, and 8 bases had no gene match. Germline-derived CDR1 and CDR2 are LNHDA and SQIVND (reference sequence). The CDR3 is 14 amino acids. CDR3: CASSRDRADGEQYF. The CDR3 coding sequence is TGTGCCAGTAGTCGGGACAGGGCTGATGGCGAGCAGTACTTC.

The V and J genes are TRBV14 and TRBJ2-5; the match to TRBD2 covers 7 bases. J lost 1 base, V lost 2 bases, and 10 bases had no gene match. In germline, CDR1 is SGHDN, CDR2 FVKESK. The CDR3 sequence is 17 residues long. The chain's CDR3 is CASSQNPGLAVQETQYF. CDR3 DNA: TGTGCCAGCAGCCAAAACCCAGGTCTAGCGGTCCAAGAGACCCAGTACTTC.

The genes are TRBV6-1 and TRBJ2-7; 9 nucleotides align to TRBD1. Germline V gene sequence: CDR1 MNHNS, CDR2 SASEGT. The length of the CDR3 is 21 residues. V trimming: 0 bases; J trimming: 5 bases; junction bases outside the gene matches: 23. The CDR3 DNA sequence: TGTGCCAGCAGTGAAGCTTCGCCCGCTTTTTACCCAGGGACAGGGTTCGACGAGCAGTACTTC. Translating gives CASSEASPAFYPGTGFDEQYF.

This chain connects TRBV7-9 to TRBJ2-5; D perhaps matches TRBD1 (6 bases). The germline gives CDR1 SEHNR, CDR2 FQNEAQ (reference sequence). V lost 4 bases to trimming and J lost 11 bases, with 26 bases between them. The CDR3 spans 16 residues. This CDR3 is CASSSKGRGWAGEQYF. The CDR3, as DNA: TGTGCCAGCAGCTCCAAAGGAAGGGGGTGGGCTGGGGAGCAGTACTTC.

The V call is TRBV30, the J call TRBJ2-1, with D possibly TRBD1 on 6 matching bases. V dropped 3 bases and J dropped 15 bases, with 18 bases sitting between them. CDR3 size: 12 residues. Germline V gene data show CDR1 as GTSNPN and CDR2 as SVGIG (reference sequence). In DNA, the CDR3 is TGTGCCTGGAGCCCTGGTGGGGGCGGTCCGTTCTTC. Translated, it gives CAWSPGGGGPFF.

The chain employs TRBV5-1 and TRBJ1-2; 10 nucleotides match TRBD1. Germline V gene lookup returns CDR1 SGHRS and CDR2 YFSETQ. CDR3 length equals 15 residues. With V trimmed by 3 bases and J by 4 bases, 6 bases remained unmatched. The CDR3 DNA sequence: TGCGCCAGCAGCTGGGGACAGGGGCCGAGCTATGGCTACACCTTC. Its protein is CASSWGQGPSYGYTF.

The V call is TRBV5-1, the J call TRBJ2-7; D possibly corresponds to TRBD2 (7 bases). This CDR3 region has 15 residues. V was clipped by 0 bases and J by 6 bases, with 16 bases between them. Germline CDR1 and CDR2: SGHRS and YFSETQ. CDR3 DNA sequence: TGCGCCAGCAGCTTGGAGGGGGGGCGAGGAACCGAGCAGTACTTC. This codes for CASSLEGGRGTEQYF.

The chain employs TRBV6-1 and TRBJ1-5; maybe TRBD1 (6 bases). The CDR3 runs to 14 residues. The V and J ends lost 5 bases and 6 bases respectively, with 14 bases between them. Germline lookup yields CDR1 MNHNS and CDR2 SASEGT. The CDR3 coding sequence is TGTGCCAGCAGTAAAACAGGGTCCGGTCAGCCCCAGCATTTT. The encoded protein is CASSKTGSGQPQHF.

CDR3 protein: CASSSPTGNTGELFF. The CDR3 bases are TGTGCCAGCAGTTCCCCGACAGGGAACACCGGGGAGCTGTTTTTT. The chain employs TRBV28 and TRBJ2-2, with D possibly TRBD1 on 6 matching bases. Deletions cut 4 bases from V and 1 base from J, with 10 bases between. Germline V CDR1 and CDR2: MDHEN, SYDVKM. The CDR3 is 15 residues long.

The chain couples TRBV19 to TRBJ1-1, with a possible D match to TRBD1 (5 bases). The V end was cut by 7 bases, the J end by 0 bases, with 12 bases between. The germline CDR1 and CDR2 sequences are LNHDA and SQIVND (reference sequence). The CDR3 sequence is 14 residues long. In nucleotides, the CDR3 is TGTGCCAGTAACGAAGACAGCCTGAACACTGAAGCTTTCTTT. Its translation: CASNEDSLNTEAFF.

V gene TRBV4-1 combines with J gene TRBJ2-7; 7 positions agree with TRBD1. With 0 bases clipped from V and 9 bases from J, the junction kept 8 bases outside the gene matches. Germline CDR1 and CDR2: MGHRA and YSYEKL. This CDR3 region has 14 residues. CDR3 amino acids: CASSQDIQGVGQYF. CDR3 coding DNA: TGCGCCAGCAGCCAAGACATTCAGGGGGTAGGGCAGTACTTC.

This clone was counted once. This sequence joins TRBV5-6 and TRBJ1-5; D gene ambiguous. Germline V gives CDR1 SGHDT, CDR2 YYEEEE. With 3 bases removed from V and 3 bases from J, the gap between germline ends came to 13 bases. This CDR3 is 15 amino acids long. The CDR3 loop is CASSSRTELNQPQHF. The CDR3 bases are TGTGCCAGCAGCTCCCGGACTGAGCTCAATCAGCCCCAGCATTTT.

Comments on this clone: This likely comes from a read error, as the CDR3 has no conserved phenylalanine or tryptophan at its end. The DNA is omitted, as the CDR3 cannot be located on it reliably, and the CDR3 follows TCRdb's listing. V is TRBV5-1 and J is TRBJ2-7; whether TRBD2, the table's D call, matches the DNA was not checked. The CDR3 contains 13 residues when both ends are counted. Germline V gene lookup returns CDR1 SGHRS and CDR2 YFSETQ. Here the CDR3 reads CASSLNPGLAGEY.

The chain joins TRBV23-1 to TRBJ2-7; TRBD1 is a possible D gene (6 bases). TRBV23-1 is flagged as an ORF with uncertain function. There are 14 residues in the CDR3. Trimming removed 4 bases at V and 2 bases at J, with 12 bases between. Here the CDR3 reads CASSPTGHTYEQYF. In nucleotides, the CDR3 is TGCGCCAGCAGTCCGACAGGCCATACCTACGAGCAGTACTTC.

In this sample, this clone turned up once. V gene TRBV11-1 combines with J gene TRBJ2-7, with TRBD2 matching over 10 bases. The J segment lost 5 bases and the V segment lost 2 bases, leaving 9 bases of the junction unmatched. There are 16 residues in the CDR3. Looked up from germline, CDR1 is SGHAT and CDR2 is FQDESV (reference sequence). CDR3 nucleotides: TGTGCCAGCAGCTTACTTTTGGCTAGCGGGAGAGACGAGCAGTACTTC. Translation: CASSLLLASGRDEQYF.

This clone appeared a single time. The V gene is TRBV29-1, the J gene TRBJ1-1; 9 positions match TRBD1. The germline gives CDR1 SQVTM, CDR2 ANQGSEA. Trimming at V came to 7 bases and at J to 5 bases, leaving 14 bases not matched to a gene. There are 15 residues in the CDR3. CDR3 sequence (DNA): TGCAGCGCCCGTTGGGACAGGGATGACGGGACTGAAGCTTTCTTT. Encoded protein: CSARWDRDDGTEAFF.

This sequence joins TRBV28 and TRBJ2-7, with a possible D match to TRBD2 (7 bases). This CDR3 has 17 amino acids. In germline, CDR1 is MDHEN, CDR2 SYDVKM. Deletions cut 6 bases from V and 3 bases from J, with 24 bases between. CDR3 sequence (DNA): TGTGCCAGCAGCCTTGCGAGGGGGGGCAGTACGCACTACGAGCAGTACTTC. It is translated as CASSLARGGSTHYEQYF.

The J gene is TRBJ2-7, the V gene TRBV14, with 9 bases that match TRBD1. The CDR3 spans 14 residues. V was pared by 3 bases and J by 2 bases, with 2 bases of the junction left unmatched. Looked up from germline, CDR1 is SGHDN and CDR2 is FVKESK. CDR3 protein: CASSHRDRAYEQYF. The CDR3 DNA reads as TGTGCCAGCAGCCATCGGGACAGGGCCTACGAGCAGTACTTC.

This chain connects TRBV30 to TRBJ2-3; TRBD2 matches 9 bases. Germline V CDR1 and CDR2: GTSNPN, SVGIG (reference sequence). CDR3 size: 19 residues. After removal of 3 bases from V and 6 bases from J, the junction contained 22 bases not matched to a gene. The CDR3 protein is CAWRPVRRLAETVVDTQYF. The CDR3 DNA follows: TGTGCCTGGAGACCAGTAAGGAGACTAGCGGAGACGGTAGTGGATACGCAGTATTTT.

The chain carries TRBV7-2 and TRBJ1-2; the D is unclear. V lost 1 base, J lost 6 bases, and 12 bases lay in between. This CDR3 contains 14 residues. From germline, CDR1 is SGHTA and CDR2 FQGNSA. This CDR3 reads CASSLDAASNGYTF. Here the CDR3 DNA reads TGTGCCAGCAGCTTAGACGCGGCGAGTAATGGCTACACCTTC.